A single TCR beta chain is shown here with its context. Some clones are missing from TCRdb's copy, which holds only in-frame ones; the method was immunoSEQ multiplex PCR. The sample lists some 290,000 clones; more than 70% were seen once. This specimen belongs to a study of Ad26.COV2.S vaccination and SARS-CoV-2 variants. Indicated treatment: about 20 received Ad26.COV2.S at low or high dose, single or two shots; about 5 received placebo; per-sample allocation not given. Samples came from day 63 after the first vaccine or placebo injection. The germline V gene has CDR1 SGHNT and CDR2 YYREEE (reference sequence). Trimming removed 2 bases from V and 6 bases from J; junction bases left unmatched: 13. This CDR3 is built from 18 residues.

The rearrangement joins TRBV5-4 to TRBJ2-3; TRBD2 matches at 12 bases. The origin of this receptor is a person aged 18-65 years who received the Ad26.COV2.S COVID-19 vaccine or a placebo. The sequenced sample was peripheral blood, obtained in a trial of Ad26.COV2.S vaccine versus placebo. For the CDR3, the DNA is TGTGCCAGCAGCTTTAACCCTAGCGGGGGGGGTTCTCTCGATACGCAGTATTTT. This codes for CASSFNPSGGGSLDTQYF.